The 17 T cell receptor beta chains below all came from one sample that was sequenced in a study of blood T cells in healthy people across ages. A J-beta primer mix and a sample-barcoded 5' primer were used in a second PCR of about 6 to 12 cycles. TCRdb ran MiXCR on the 5' RACE reads and lists one entry per CDR3 protein. The sample includes about 1.4 million distinct CDR3 sequences, 45% to 70% seen only once; the top ten take 5.5% to 8%. The sample comprised blood. The receptors derive from a man aged 18 to 35 in good health.

This rearrangement joins TRBV10-3 to TRBJ1-2; a possible D gene is TRBD1 (5 bases). The germline V and J ends were trimmed by 7 bases and 8 bases, with 11 bases remaining between them. The germline V gene encodes CDR1 ENHRY and CDR2 SYGVKD. This CDR3 spans 11 amino acids. The CDR3 DNA is TGTGCCATCAAGCCCGGGGACGGCTACACCTTC. Translation gives CAIKPGDGYTF.

The chain has TRBV30 and TRBJ1-1, with D maybe TRBD1 (5 bases). Germline loops: CDR1 GTSNPN, CDR2 SVGIG (reference sequence). The V and J ends lost 3 bases and 0 bases respectively, with 11 bases between them. The CDR3 is made up of 14 amino acids. Written as DNA, the CDR3 is TGTGCCTGGAGCCCGGGACTATTGAACACTGAAGCTTTCTTT. This gives the protein CAWSPGLLNTEAFF.

This clonotype was seen more than once but under ten times. The rearrangement joins TRBV27 to TRBJ2-1, with D possibly being TRBD2 (6 bases). CDR1 is MNHEY, CDR2 SMNVEV, per germline (reference sequence). Trimming pared 3 bases from V and 5 bases from J, leaving 14 bases between. This CDR3 has 15 amino acids. The CDR3 sequence is CASSFGGTSNNEQFF. CDR3 DNA: TGTGCCAGCAGTTTCGGAGGGACGAGTAACAATGAGCAGTTCTTC.

CDR3 in amino acids: CASSQESDSYEQYF. The CDR3 region has the DNA TGCGCCAGCAGCCAAGAGTCGGATTCCTACGAGCAGTACTTC. The rearrangement uses TRBV4-1 and TRBJ2-7; D not certain. The CDR3 loop spans 14 amino acids. In germline, CDR1 is MGHRA, CDR2 YSYEKL. V was cut by 0 bases and J by 1 base, with 7 bases left in between.

This chain joins TRBV3-1 and TRBJ2-1; D remains unclear. CDR3 size: 16 residues. In germline, CDR1 is LGHDT, CDR2 YNNKEL (reference sequence). V was pared by 6 bases and J by 8 bases, with 23 bases between. CDR3 sequence: CASSRTAFGVYDEQFF. In DNA form, the CDR3 reads TGTGCCAGCAGTCGGACGGCCTTTGGGGTTTATGATGAGCAGTTCTTC.

This clonotype has just a few counts. The junction shows a germline mismatch at one end, possibly a read error. The genes are TRBV27 and TRBJ2-7; D possibly matches TRBD1 or TRBD2 (5 bases each). The V gene's germline CDR1 is MNHEY and CDR2 SMNVEV (reference sequence). The CDR3 extends over 16 amino acids. Written as DNA, the CDR3 is TGTGCCAGCGGTTTAGGGTTACCAGGGAGATACTACGAGCAGTACTTC. It specifies CASGLGLPGRYYEQYF.

V usage is TRBV4-1 and J usage is TRBJ2-7; 11 bases agree with TRBD2. This CDR3 contains 15 residues. V dropped 3 bases and J dropped 2; count of bases not matched to a gene: 3. Per germline, CDR1 MGHRA and CDR2 YSYEKL. The CDR3 sequence: CASSHVTSGTYEQYF. For the CDR3, the DNA is TGCGCCAGCAGCCATGTGACTAGCGGGACCTACGAGCAGTACTTC.

This sequence joins TRBV7-2 and TRBJ2-5; D is unresolved. The germline CDR1 and CDR2 sequences are SGHTA and FQGNSA. This CDR3 has 14 residues. Trimming stripped 4 bases from V and 5 bases from J, with 14 bases between. The CDR3 reads CASSSRLGMETQYF. Written as DNA, the CDR3 is TGTGCCAGCAGCTCGAGACTGGGAATGGAGACCCAGTACTTC.

This chain links TRBV10-3 with TRBJ2-7; TRBD1 matches at 7 bases. J lost 0 bases, V lost 6 bases, and 2 bases had no gene match. Germline V gene sequence: CDR1 ENHRY, CDR2 SYGVKD. CDR3 length: 13 amino acids. CDR3 in DNA: TGTGCCATCAGCTACAGGGGCTCCTACGAGCAGTACTTC. It codes for CAISYRGSYEQYF.

This clonotype was found a few times. This chain connects TRBV10-3 to TRBJ2-7; D gene ambiguous. Deletions cut 5 bases from V and 2 bases from J, with 10 bases between. The CDR3 is 13 amino acids. Germline loops: CDR1 ENHRY, CDR2 SYGVKD. CDR3 sequence: CAISNVGTYEQYF. In DNA form, the CDR3 reads TGTGCCATCAGTAACGTAGGGACCTACGAGCAGTACTTC.

The chain carries TRBV15 and TRBJ2-1; 8 nucleotides agree with TRBD2. The CDR3 is 14 residues long. Germline V gene sequence: CDR1 LNHNV, CDR2 YYDKDF (reference sequence). J lost 7 bases, V lost 1 base, and 3 bases had no gene match. CDR3 protein: CATSRVGGGNEQFF. In DNA form, the CDR3 reads TGTGCCACCAGCAGAGTCGGGGGGGGGAATGAGCAGTTCTTC. The full variable domain, its missing parts supplied by reference TRBV15 and TRBJ2-1, is DAMVIQNPRYQVTQFGKPVTLSCSQTLNHNVMYWYQQKSSQAPKLLFHYYDKDFNNEADTPDNFQSRRPNTSFCFLDIRSPGLGDTAMYLCATSRVGGGNEQFFGPGTRLTVL.

This clonotype was recorded a few times. The chain's CDR3 is CASSSEEDSGANVLTF. Written as DNA, the CDR3 is TGTGCCAGCAGCTCGGAGGAGGACTCTGGGGCCAACGTCCTGACTTTC. The V call is TRBV27, the J call TRBJ2-6, with D tentatively TRBD2 (5 bases). There are 16 residues in the CDR3. Germline V gene sequence: CDR1 MNHEY, CDR2 SMNVEV (reference sequence). V lost 6 bases to trimming and J lost 0 bases, with 12 bases between them.

The chain combines TRBV4-1 with TRBJ2-3; 13 bases are shared with TRBD2. The V gene's germline CDR1 is MGHRA and CDR2 YSYEKL. The CDR3 consists of 19 residues. The J segment lost 8 bases and the V segment lost 6 bases, leaving 20 bases of the junction unmatched. In DNA, the CDR3 is TGCGCCAGCAGGCAGGGACTAGCGGGACGGGCCTCCGGGAGAGGTACGCAGTATTTT. Its protein product is CASRQGLAGRASGRGTQYF.

The chain recombines TRBV24-1 with TRBJ2-1; 15 bases agree with TRBD2. Germline V gene lookup returns CDR1 KGHDR and CDR2 SFDVKD. The CDR3 length is 16 residues. Trimming cost V 4 bases and J 9 bases; bases outside gene matches: 6. Here the CDR3 reads CATSETGTSGRSEQFF. The CDR3 coding sequence is TGTGCCACCAGTGAAACCGGGACTAGCGGGAGGAGTGAGCAGTTCTTC.

A word on this clonotype: At one of its ends the junction is not consistent with the germline gene, which may arise from a read error. This chain joins TRBV20-1 and TRBJ2-3, with TRBD2 identical over 10 bases. The CDR3 totals 16 residues. Germline values: CDR1 DFQATT, CDR2 SNEGSKA (reference sequence). CDR3: CSARGLAGGLLDTQYF. CDR3 nucleotide sequence: TGCAGTGCCAGAGGATTAGCGGGGGGATTGTTAGATACGCAGTATTTT.

As regards this clonotype: At one of its ends the junction is not consistent with the germline gene, which may arise from a read error. CDR3 bases: TGTGCCAGCGGTACCGGGACAGGGTCCTCCGAGCAGTACTTC. Its protein is CASGTGTGSSEQYF. The chain uses TRBV6-5 and TRBJ2-7; 9 nucleotides align to TRBD1. In germline, CDR1 is MNHEY, CDR2 SVGAGI. The CDR3 contains 14 residues.

The sample holds one count of this clonotype. The chain joins TRBV11-2 to TRBJ2-1; D ambiguous. V was trimmed by 5 bases and J by 7 bases, leaving 9 bases between them. CDR1 SGHAT and CDR2 FQNNGV come from the germline V gene. The CDR3 loop spans 12 amino acids. This CDR3 reads CASSITWNEQFF. The CDR3 DNA follows: TGTGCCAGCAGCATAACATGGAATGAGCAGTTCTTC.